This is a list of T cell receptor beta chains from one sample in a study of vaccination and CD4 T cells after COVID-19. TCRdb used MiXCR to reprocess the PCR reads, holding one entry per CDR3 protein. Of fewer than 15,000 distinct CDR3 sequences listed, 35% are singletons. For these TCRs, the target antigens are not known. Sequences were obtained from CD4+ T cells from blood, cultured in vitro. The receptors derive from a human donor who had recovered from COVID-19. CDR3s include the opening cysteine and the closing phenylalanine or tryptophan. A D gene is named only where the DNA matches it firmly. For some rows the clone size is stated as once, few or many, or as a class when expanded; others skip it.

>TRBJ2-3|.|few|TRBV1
CTSSQKVGTTDTQYF
TGCACCAGCAGCCAAAAAGTGGGGACGACAGATACGCAGTATTTT
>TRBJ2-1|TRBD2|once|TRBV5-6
CASSLFSGGGYNEQFF
TGTGCCAGCAGCTTGTTTTCGGGGGGTGGCTACAATGAGCAGTTCTTC
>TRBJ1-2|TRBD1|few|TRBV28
CASTSDRVYGYTF
TGTGCCAGCACTTCAGACAGGGTCTATGGCTACACCTTC
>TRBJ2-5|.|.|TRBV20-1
CSARDSSGETQYF
TGCAGTGCTAGAGATAGTAGCGGAGAGACCCAGTACTTC
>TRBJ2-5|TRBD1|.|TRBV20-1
CSAGQALQETQYF
TGCAGTGCCGGACAGGCGCTACAAGAGACCCAGTACTTC
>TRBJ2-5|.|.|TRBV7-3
CASSLYGGVEETQYF
TGTGCCAGCAGCTTATACGGTGGGGTGGAAGAGACCCAGTACTTC
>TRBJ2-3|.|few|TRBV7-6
CASSLVAVGTDTQYF
TGTGCCAGCAGCCTGGTGGCCGTGGGCACAGATACGCAGTATTTT
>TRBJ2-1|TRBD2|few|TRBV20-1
CSARNSMGLEIREQFF
TGCAGTGCTAGAAACTCCATGGGACTAGAAATCCGAGAGCAGTTCTTC
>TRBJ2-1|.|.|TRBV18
CANSPGTFYNEQFF
TGTGCCAACTCACCAGGGACATTCTACAATGAGCAGTTCTTC
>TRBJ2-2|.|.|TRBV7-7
CASSPQSGGELFF
TGTGCCAGCAGCCCTCAAAGCGGCGGGGAGCTGTTTTTT
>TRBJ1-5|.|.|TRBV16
CASSQQVYQPQHF
TGTGCCAGCAGCCAACAGGTATATCAGCCCCAGCATTTT
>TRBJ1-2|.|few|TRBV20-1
CSASDQGLPTF
TGCAGTGCTAGCGATCAGGGACTGCCCACCTTC
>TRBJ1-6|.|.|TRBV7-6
CASSKTGTYNSPLHF
TGTGCCAGCAGCAAAACAGGAACTTATAATTCACCCCTCCACTTT
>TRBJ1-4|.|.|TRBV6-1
CASRKQDSEKLFF
TGTGCCAGCAGAAAACAGGATTCGGAAAAACTGTTTTTT
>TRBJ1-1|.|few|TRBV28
CASSPSQGHLTEAFF
TGTGCCAGCAGTCCATCACAGGGACATCTCACTGAAGCTTTCTTT
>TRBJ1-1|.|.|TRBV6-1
CASSETLNTEAFF
TGTGCCAGCAGTGAAACATTGAACACTGAAGCTTTCTTT
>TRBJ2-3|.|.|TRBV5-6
CASSLEQWGDTQYF
TGTGCCAGCAGCTTGGAACAGTGGGGAGATACGCAGTATTTT
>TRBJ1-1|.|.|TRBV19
CASMGTETSTEAFF
TGTGCCAGTATGGGGACCGAAACAAGCACTGAAGCTTTCTTT
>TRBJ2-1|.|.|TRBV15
CATSRDIGSYNEQFF
TGTGCCACCAGCAGAGATATAGGCTCCTACAATGAGCAGTTCTTC
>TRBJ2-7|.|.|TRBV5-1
CASSLWLGAYEQYF
TGCGCCAGCAGCTTGTGGCTAGGTGCCTACGAGCAGTACTTC
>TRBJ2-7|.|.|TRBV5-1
CASSRSSSDSYEQYF
TGCGCCAGCAGCCGGTCGTCTTCGGACTCCTACGAGCAGTACTTC
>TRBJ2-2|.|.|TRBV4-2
CASSQDRLPGISRVNTGELFF
TGTGCCAGCAGCCAAGATCGACTCCCAGGGATATCGCGGGTGAACACCGGGGAGCTGTTTTTT
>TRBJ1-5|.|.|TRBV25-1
CASGRNQPQHF
TGTGCCAGCGGTCGGAATCAGCCCCAGCATTTT
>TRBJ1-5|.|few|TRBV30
CAWSGRVDQPQHF
TGTGCCTGGAGTGGGAGGGTTGATCAGCCCCAGCATTTT
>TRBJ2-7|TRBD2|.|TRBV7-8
CASSLAGRTYEQYF
TGTGCCAGCAGCTTAGCCGGGAGGACCTACGAGCAGTACTTC
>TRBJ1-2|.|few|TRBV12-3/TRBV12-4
CASSLRDADGYTF
TGTGCCAGCAGCCTCCGGGACGCCGATGGCTACACCTTC
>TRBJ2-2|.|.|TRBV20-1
CSASPLNTGELFF
TGCAGTGCTAGCCCGTTGAACACCGGGGAGCTGTTTTTT
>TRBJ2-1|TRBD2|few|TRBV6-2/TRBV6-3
CASSLGREGNEQFF
TGTGCCAGCAGCCTCGGGAGGGAGGGGAATGAGCAGTTCTTC
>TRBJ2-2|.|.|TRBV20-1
CSAGSGYTGELFF
TGCAGTGCCGGTAGCGGCTACACCGGGGAGCTGTTTTTT
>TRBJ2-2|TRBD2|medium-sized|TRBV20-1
CSARDLAGDTGELFF
TGCAGTGCTAGAGATCTAGCGGGAGACACCGGGGAGCTGTTTTTT
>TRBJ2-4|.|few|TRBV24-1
CATSDPDINIQYF
TGTGCCACCAGTGACCCGGACATAAACATTCAGTACTTC
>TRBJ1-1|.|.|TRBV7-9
CASSFTGTNTEAFF
TGTGCCAGCAGCTTTACCGGGACGAACACTGAAGCTTTCTTT
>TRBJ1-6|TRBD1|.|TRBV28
CASSLPGQDSPLHF
TGTGCCAGCAGTTTACCCGGACAGGACTCACCCCTCCACTTT
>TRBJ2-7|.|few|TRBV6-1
CASSEDRSTPEQYF
TGTGCCAGCAGTGAAGACAGGAGCACCCCCGAGCAGTACTTC
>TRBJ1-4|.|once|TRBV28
CASSMQPTNEKLFF
TGTGCCAGCAGTATGCAGCCAACTAATGAAAAACTGTTTTTT
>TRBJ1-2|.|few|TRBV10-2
CASSEGQSNHGYTF
TGCGCCAGCAGTGAAGGACAGAGTAATCATGGCTACACCTTC
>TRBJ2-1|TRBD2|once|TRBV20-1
CSARVPSGIYEQFF
TGCAGTGCTAGAGTTCCTAGCGGGATCTATGAGCAGTTCTTC
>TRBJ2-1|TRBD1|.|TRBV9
CASSLRGGTGQGHNEQFF
TGTGCCAGCAGCCTCCGAGGGGGGACGGGACAGGGACACAATGAGCAGTTCTTC
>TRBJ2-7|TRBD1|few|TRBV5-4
CASSPTPGQGYEQYF
TGTGCCAGCAGCCCTACCCCGGGACAGGGCTACGAGCAGTACTTC
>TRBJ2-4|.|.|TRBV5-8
CASRTGGVIQYF
TGTGCCAGCAGAACAGGGGGGGTCATTCAGTACTTC
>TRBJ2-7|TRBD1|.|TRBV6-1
CASRLRDRSSYEQYF
TGTGCCAGCAGACTACGGGACAGGAGCTCCTACGAGCAGTACTTC
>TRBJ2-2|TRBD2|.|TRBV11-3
CASSPPGLAGPGGDTGELFF
TGTGCCAGCAGCCCCCCGGGACTAGCGGGACCGGGCGGAGACACCGGGGAGCTGTTTTTT
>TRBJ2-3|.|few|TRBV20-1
CSASGSHTDTQYF
TGCAGTGCTAGCGGGAGCCACACAGATACGCAGTATTTT
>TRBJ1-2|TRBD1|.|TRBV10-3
CAISEPNRGYYGYTF
TGTGCCATCAGTGAGCCGAACAGGGGATACTATGGCTACACCTTC
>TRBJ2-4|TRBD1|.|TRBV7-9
CASSHLTGKLLAKNIQYF
TGTGCCAGCAGCCATCTGACAGGGAAACTCCTAGCCAAAAACATTCAGTACTTC
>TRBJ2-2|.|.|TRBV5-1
CASSPFPGELFF
TGCGCCAGCAGCCCCTTTCCCGGGGAGCTGTTTTTT
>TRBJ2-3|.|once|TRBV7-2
CASGYQLSDTQYF
TGTGCCAGCGGCTATCAGTTATCAGATACGCAGTATTTT
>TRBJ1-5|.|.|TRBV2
CASSVEREQPQHF
TGTGCCAGCAGTGTGGAACGGGAACAGCCCCAGCATTTT